This T cell receptor (beta chain) emerged from a study of a mutant IDH1 vaccine in newly diagnosed glioma. Study overall: In some groups vaccination began 4-6 weeks post-radiotherapy; others received it with temozolomide. Prior therapy was radiotherapy, temozolomide, or both; most received both.

The CDR3 is 13 amino acids. The V gene lost 6 bases and the J gene lost 1 base, with 9 bases spanning the gap. CDR1 is SGHVS, CDR2 FNYEAQ, per germline. About this clone itself: What it binds is unknown.

Time point described: week 11, during vaccination. Vaccination comprised doses that each held 300 ug of mutant IDH1 20-mer peptide, plus topical imiquimod. General study findings and limits: Alterations occurring in top peripheral T cell clonotypes seemed unrelated to pseudoprogression.

Profiled with immunoSEQ multiplex PCR; TCRdb holds only in-frame clones, not every one. The data show roughly 130,000 clones, about four fifths seen once. Sample: PBMCs, taken from a glioma patient whose treatment included an IDH1 peptide vaccine. The receptor was derived from a man aged 40-49 years with glioma. The chain combines TRBV7-6 with TRBJ1-1; the D gene is possibly TRBD1 (6 bases). CDR3 sequence (DNA): TGTGCCAGCAGGATGGGACAGAACACTGAAGCTTTCTTT. Translating gives CASRMGQNTEAFF.